These 22 T cell receptor beta chains originate from one sample sequenced in a study of cytomegalovirus exposure and HLA in healthy donors (dated by TCRdb to 2017 to 2019). Library creation used the immunoSEQ multiplex PCR assay. For the multiplex PCR, a mixture combining 60 forward primers for TCR Vbeta segments and 13 reverse primers for TCR Jbeta segments was used. TCRdb's version of the immuneACCESS table is confined to in-frame rearrangements and falls short of the full clone set. An unresolved V gene accounts for under half of the shortfall where checked; the remainder is of unknown origin. Recorded for this sample are 60,000 or so clones; around 77% of them occurred a single time. The leading ten clones occupy 2.5% to 3.5% of the sample. Sequences were obtained from PBMCs. The receptors originated from a woman in her forties in good health and CMV-seropositive.

V is TRBV5-1 and J is TRBJ2-2, with a possible D match to TRBD2 (5 bases). The CDR3 has 14 amino acids. Between the trimmed V and J ends, which lost 5 bases and 4 bases, there was a span of 12 bases. The germline CDR1 and CDR2 sequences are SGHRS and YFSETQ. The CDR3 sequence: CASRRSGSTGELFF. CDR3 bases: TGCGCCAGCAGAAGGAGTGGGAGCACCGGGGAGCTGTTTTTT.

This sequence joins TRBV10-1 and TRBJ2-4, with a tentative D call TRBD2 (5 bases). Trimming took off 3 bases at V and 2 bases at J, with 11 bases between the two ends. This CDR3 spans 15 amino acids. The germline V gene has CDR1 WNHNN and CDR2 SYGVQD (reference sequence). As DNA, the CDR3 is TGCGCCAGCAGTGAAGGTCGGGGTTCCAAAAACATTCAGTACTTC. Its translation is CASSEGRGSKNIQYF.

The J gene is TRBJ1-1, the V gene TRBV4-2; possibly TRBD1 for D (6 bases). Trimming took 4 bases from V and 7 from J, leaving 16 bases between them. This CDR3 has 14 amino acids. Germline CDR1 reads LGHNA; CDR2 reads YNFKEQ. CDR3 sequence (DNA): TGTGCCAGCAGCCCGCGAAACGGACAGATTGAAGCTTTCTTT. The encoded protein is CASSPRNGQIEAFF.

The chain employs TRBV9 and TRBJ1-2; TRBD1 matches at 7 bases. The J segment lost 8 bases and the V segment lost 0 bases, leaving 19 bases of the junction unmatched. Germline CDR1 and CDR2: SGDLS and YYNGEE. The CDR3 is 18 amino acids. The CDR3 is CASSVVGEGDREGEGYTF. The CDR3 region has the DNA TGTGCCAGCAGCGTAGTCGGTGAGGGCGACAGGGAAGGTGAAGGCTACACCTTC.

The chain employs TRBV4-1 and TRBJ2-3, with 15 nucleotides matching TRBD2. The CDR3 runs 20 residues. Germline CDR1 and CDR2: MGHRA and YSYEKL. The V and J ends lost 6 bases and 2 bases, in that order; junction bases with no gene match: 15. CDR3 in amino acids: CASRSTGTSGGRGSTDTQYF. CDR3 sequence (DNA): TGCGCCAGCAGGTCCACCGGGACTAGCGGGGGGAGGGGGTCCACAGATACGCAGTATTTT.

This chain uses TRBV19 with TRBJ1-4; tentatively, D is TRBD1 (5 bases). V was shortened by 5 bases and J by 8 bases, with 12 bases between the two germline ends. CDR1 LNHDA and CDR2 SQIVND come from the germline V gene (reference sequence). CDR3 length equals 13 residues. Here the CDR3 DNA reads TGTGCCAGTAGTGGCAGGGCTGGGGAAAAACTGTTTTTT. As protein: CASSGRAGEKLFF.

The genes are TRBV7-9 and TRBJ2-4, with a possible D match to TRBD2 (6 bases). This CDR3 comprises 16 residues. Germline V gives CDR1 SEHNR, CDR2 FQNEAQ (reference sequence). With 1 base removed from V and 12 bases from J, the gap between germline ends came to 22 bases. CDR3: CASSLVFGWEVATQYF. CDR3 bases: TGTGCCAGCAGCTTAGTTTTCGGGTGGGAGGTGGCCACTCAGTACTTC.

V usage is TRBV18 and J usage is TRBJ1-1; 7 nucleotides agree with TRBD1. V dropped 3 bases and J dropped 0; count of bases not matched to a gene: 7. Germline V gene data show CDR1 as KGHSH and CDR2 as LQKENI. CDR3 length: 16 amino acids. CDR3 nucleotide sequence: TGTGCCAGCTCACCTAGACAGGGTGGTGTGAACACTGAAGCTTTCTTT. Translating gives CASSPRQGGVNTEAFF.

V is TRBV27 and J is TRBJ2-1, with 9 bases matching TRBD2. The CDR3 has 15 amino acids. The V gene end was trimmed by 4 bases and the J gene end by 7 bases; junction bases not matched to a gene: 8. The germline V gene encodes CDR1 MNHEY and CDR2 SMNVEV (reference sequence). The DNA for the CDR3 is TGTGCCAGCAGTTATCTAGCGGGGAAAAAGAATGAGCAGTTCTTC. It specifies CASSYLAGKKNEQFF.

The table lists this clone with a few counts. This chain joins TRBV12-5 and TRBJ2-3; TRBD2 might be the D (5 bases). Germline lookup yields CDR1 LGHNT and CDR2 FRNRAP. The length of the CDR3 is 13 residues. Trimming left V 5 bases short and J 4 bases short, with 10 bases between. As DNA, the CDR3 is TGTGCTAGTGGTCTGACGGAGGCAGATACGCAGTATTTT. Amino acids: CASGLTEADTQYF.

CDR3 bases: TGTGCCAGCAGCGTTCGGGACAGGCCTGTCTACGAGCAGTACTTC. Protein: CASSVRDRPVYEQYF. The rearrangement joins TRBV9 to TRBJ2-7; 8 bases align to TRBD1. Germline lookup yields CDR1 SGDLS and CDR2 YYNGEE. Unmatched junction bases numbered 7, after V lost 2 bases and J lost 3 bases. This CDR3 is built from 15 residues.

The chain links TRBV5-6 to TRBJ2-1; a possible D gene is TRBD2 (7 bases). V was shortened by 0 bases and J by 2 bases, with 9 bases between the two germline ends. Per germline, CDR1 SGHDT and CDR2 YYEEEE. CDR3 length equals 15 residues. The CDR3 protein is CASSLVGGPYNEQFF. The CDR3 region has the DNA TGTGCCAGCAGCTTGGTGGGGGGGCCCTACAATGAGCAGTTCTTC.

The chain employs TRBV27 and TRBJ1-6; D not resolved. Per germline, CDR1 MNHEY and CDR2 SMNVEV (reference sequence). Trimming shortened V by 0 bases and J by 8 bases, and 8 bases separated the two germline ends. The CDR3 length is 14 residues. CDR3 loop: CASSLSAIYSPLHF. CDR3 nucleotide sequence: TGTGCCAGCAGTTTATCAGCCATTTATTCACCCCTCCACTTT.

The chain uses TRBV15 and TRBJ1-2, with 7 bases that match TRBD1. This CDR3 is built from 16 residues. V was pared by 0 bases and J by 7 bases, with 11 bases of the junction left unmatched. CDR1 and CDR2 (germline): LNHNV, YYDKDF (reference sequence). The CDR3 spells CATSRDLGEGAGGYTF. CDR3 nucleotides: TGTGCCACCAGCAGAGATCTGGGTGAGGGGGCGGGTGGCTACACCTTC.

This rearrangement joins TRBV6-5 to TRBJ1-5, with 8 bases aligning to TRBD1. The junction had 5 bases not matched to a gene; V was cut back by 6 bases and J by 7 bases. Germline CDR1 reads MNHEY; CDR2 reads SVGAGI. CDR3 length equals 13 residues. CDR3 protein: CASSQGARQPQHF. CDR3 nucleotide sequence: TGTGCCAGCAGCCAGGGGGCGAGACAGCCCCAGCATTTT.

This chain joins TRBV4-3 and TRBJ2-7; D possibly corresponds to TRBD2 (5 bases). Germline CDR1 is LGHNA and CDR2 is YSLEER. The CDR3 runs 14 residues. Trimming pared 1 base from V and 2 bases from J, leaving 9 bases between. The CDR3 DNA reads TGCGCCAGCAGCCAAGGACTACCGGCCTACGAGCAGTACTTC. Translated: CASSQGLPAYEQYF.

This clone was seen only once. The chain combines TRBV19 with TRBJ1-4; TRBD1 agrees at 7 bases. CDR3 size: 15 residues. J lost 3 bases, V lost 5 bases, and 6 bases had no gene match. CDR1 is LNHDA, CDR2 SQIVND, per germline (reference sequence). DNA of the CDR3: TGTGCCAGTAGTTCCAGGGGGGCGGCTAATGAAAAACTGTTTTTT. This sequence encodes CASSSRGAANEKLFF.

The V call is TRBV9, the J call TRBJ1-2, with 7 bases fitting TRBD1. CDR1 and CDR2 from the germline V gene are SGDLS and YYNGEE. This CDR3 has 16 residues. Trimming at V came to 0 bases and at J to 3 bases, leaving 8 bases not matched to a gene. The CDR3 bases are TGTGCCAGCAGCGTAGTGGTGACAGGGTGGCACTATGGCTACACCTTC. As protein: CASSVVVTGWHYGYTF.

A note on this clone: At one of its ends the junction is not consistent with the germline gene, which may arise from a read error. J is TRBJ2-3 and V is TRBV7-9; TRBD2 matches 10 bases. CDR1 SEHNR and CDR2 FQNEAQ come from the germline V gene (reference sequence). This CDR3 is 18 amino acids long. CDR3 nucleotide sequence: TGTTCCAGCAGCTTAGGAGGCGGACTAGCGGCCAACACAGATACGCAGTATTTT. Translated, it gives CSSSLGGGLAANTDTQYF.

The chain employs TRBV4-3 and TRBJ2-5, with D tentatively TRBD1 (5 bases). Germline V gene lookup returns CDR1 LGHNA and CDR2 YSLEER. The CDR3 extends over 15 amino acids. V was shortened by 0 bases and J by 3 bases, with 11 bases between the two germline ends. As DNA, the CDR3 is TGCGCCAGCAGCCAAGATCCCCGGACAAAAGAGACCCAGTACTTC. It codes for CASSQDPRTKETQYF.

The V and J genes are TRBV5-4 and TRBJ2-6; D is ambiguous. CDR3 size: 17 residues. CDR1 is SGHNT and CDR2 is YYREEE in the germline V gene (reference sequence). V was clipped by 0 bases and J by 0 bases, with 10 bases between them. CDR3 residues: CASSLAPVSSGANVLTF. In nucleotides, the CDR3 is TGTGCCAGCAGCTTGGCCCCCGTGAGCTCTGGGGCCAACGTCCTGACTTTC.

The chain uses TRBV7-9 and TRBJ2-1; 8 bases map to TRBD2. From germline, CDR1 is SEHNR and CDR2 FQNEAQ (reference sequence). The CDR3 contains 13 residues. V lost 5 bases and J lost 5; bases outside the gene matches: 2. The CDR3 nucleotides read TGTGCCAGCAGCACACTAGCGGACAATGAGCAGTTCTTC. It specifies CASSTLADNEQFF.